Below, 18 T cell receptor beta chains from the same sample are listed, as sequenced in a study of blood T cells in healthy people across ages. Using a J-beta primer mix together with a sample-barcoded 5' primer, a second PCR was run for roughly 6 to 12 cycles. Using its own MiXCR run on the 5' RACE reads, TCRdb lists one record per CDR3 protein. This repertoire shows 1.8 million or so distinct CDR3 sequences, roughly two fifths found once; its top ten account for 23%. The sample consisted of blood. The receptors here all came from a human donor in good health.

In its sample, this clonotype was seen a few times. The rearrangement uses TRBV12-3 or TRBV12-4 and TRBJ2-1; 7 bases line up with TRBD1. Trimming cost V 1 base and J 8 bases; bases outside gene matches: 5. CDR3 length equals 14 residues. The CDR3 DNA reads as TGTGCCAGCAGTTTAGTACAGGGGACCCATGAGCAGTTCTTC. Translation gives CASSLVQGTHEQFF.

This clonotype was counted a few times. The gene calls are TRBV10-3 and TRBJ2-1; a weak D match, TRBD2 (7 bases). Between the trimmed V and J ends, which lost 4 bases and 9 bases, there was a span of 22 bases. The CDR3 totals 16 residues. CDR1 is ENHRY and CDR2 is SYGVKD in the germline V gene. CDR3 in DNA: TGTGCCATCAGTGGTATATCCGCGGGGGCGGGCGGTGAGCAGTTCTTC. Translation gives CAISGISAGAGGEQFF.

The CDR3 reads CATSDLGLAGGYNEQFF. The CDR3 DNA reads as TGTGCCACCAGTGATTTAGGACTAGCGGGGGGTTACAATGAGCAGTTCTTC. The gene calls are TRBV24-1 and TRBJ2-1; 14 bases are a match to TRBD2. The V and J ends lost 1 base and 4 bases, in that order; junction bases with no gene match: 2. Germline CDR1 KGHDR, CDR2 SFDVKD. The length of the CDR3 is 17 residues.

This clonotype showed up just a few times. J is TRBJ1-5 and V is TRBV20-1; unclear D gene. Trimming cost V 3 bases and J 0 bases, with 3 bases left between them. This CDR3 contains 12 residues. Per germline, CDR1 DFQATT and CDR2 SNEGSKA (reference sequence). CDR3 protein: CSASNSNQPQHF. In DNA form, the CDR3 reads TGCAGTGCTAGTAATAGCAATCAGCCCCAGCATTTT.

This clonotype was counted between two and nine times. The chain employs TRBV2 and TRBJ1-2; D unclear. The V end was cut by 7 bases, the J end by 7 bases, with 7 bases between. Germline V CDR1 and CDR2: SNHLY, FYNNEI. The CDR3 contains 10 residues. In DNA form, the CDR3 reads TGTGCCAGCAAGCTAGTTGGCTACACCTTC. Encoded protein: CASKLVGYTF.

This clonotype was recorded once. The junction does not match germline at one end; this may be a read error. This chain uses TRBV12-3 or TRBV12-4 with TRBJ2-3, with TRBD2 matching over 7 bases. The CDR3 runs 15 residues. The CDR3 DNA sequence: TGTGCCAGCAGTCCCCGGGGGGTCAGCACAGATACGCGGTATTTT. Its protein product is CASSPRGVSTDTRYF.

This clonotype was counted only a few times. The chain employs TRBV20-1 and TRBJ2-3; D is ambiguous. Germline values: CDR1 DFQATT, CDR2 SNEGSKA (reference sequence). This CDR3 contains 14 residues. Trimming cost V 2 bases and J 4 bases, with 13 bases left between them. CDR3 in DNA: TGCAGTGCTAGACCGAGCGACTTCGCAGATACGCAGTATTTT. As protein: CSARPSDFADTQYF.

In this sample, this clonotype turned up a few times. The genes are TRBV3-1 and TRBJ1-1; no definite D call. Germline-derived CDR1 and CDR2 are LGHDT and YNNKEL (reference sequence). V lost 1 base and J 5 bases, leaving 11 bases between the germline ends. The CDR3 loop spans 14 amino acids. The CDR3, as DNA: TGTGCCAGCAGCCAAGCGGCGCGCATAACTGAAGCTTTCTTT. It specifies CASSQAARITEAFF.

Only a few counts were recorded for this clonotype. V usage is TRBV27 and J usage is TRBJ1-5; D is ambiguous. This CDR3 is built from 14 residues. V lost 3 bases and J lost 7, with 13 bases in between. Germline V gene data show CDR1 as MNHEY and CDR2 as SMNVEV (reference sequence). The CDR3 nucleotides read TGTGCCAGCAGTTTTGGGGTTGGCGGACAGCCCCAGCATTTT. Translated: CASSFGVGGQPQHF.

Turning to this clonotype: A clone one base away is much larger, so this may be a read error. The gene calls are TRBV27 and TRBJ1-2; D might be TRBD1 (6 bases). The CDR3 is 15 residues long. Germline V gene sequence: CDR1 MNHEY, CDR2 SMNVEV (reference sequence). The CDR3 loop is CAGSLASTGRGGYTF. The DNA of the CDR3 is TGTGCCGGCAGTTTGGCATCGACAGGTCGAGGGGGCTACACCTTC.

In the case of this clonotype: The junction does not match germline at one end; this may be a read error. The chain links TRBV18 to TRBJ2-5; D call uncertain. CDR1 is KGHSH, CDR2 LQKENI, per germline. CDR3 length: 12 amino acids. CDR3 DNA sequence: TGTACCAGCTCACCATACCAAGAGACCCAGTACTTC. It codes for CTSSPYQETQYF.

This clonotype was detected only a few times. For the CDR3, the DNA is TGTGCCAGCAGCTTCGGGACAGGGCGCTCCTACGAGCAGTACTTC. Translated: CASSFGTGRSYEQYF. The gene calls are TRBV7-3 and TRBJ2-7, with 9 bases identical to TRBD1. The V gene end was trimmed by 3 bases and the J gene end by 0 bases; junction bases not matched to a gene: 3. The CDR3 sequence is 15 residues long. CDR1 is SGHTA and CDR2 is FQGTGA in the germline V gene.

The CDR3 DNA follows: TGTGCCAGCGTGAATTGGTCGTACTATGGCTACACCTTC. Encoded protein: CASVNWSYYGYTF. The J gene is TRBJ1-2, the V gene TRBV2; the D is unclear. The CDR3 contains 13 residues. Trimming took 8 bases from V and 3 from J, leaving 13 bases between them. Germline V gene sequence: CDR1 SNHLY, CDR2 FYNNEI.

CDR3 DNA sequence: TGTGCCAGCTCACCTTACGGACAGACTATGAACACTGAAGCTTTCTTT. Its protein is CASSPYGQTMNTEAFF. The genes are TRBV18 and TRBJ1-1; a possible D gene is TRBD1 (6 bases). Germline loops: CDR1 KGHSH, CDR2 LQKENI. Trimming cost V 3 bases and J 0 bases, with 14 bases left between them. The CDR3 has 16 amino acids.

The chain joins TRBV21-1 to TRBJ1-5; the D call in the table, TRBD1, was not verified against the DNA. TRBV21-1 is annotated as a pseudogene. CDR3 size: 17 residues. The CDR3 reads CASSKEVGQHSNQPQHF. As DNA, the CDR3 is TGTGCCAGCAGCAAAGAGGTGGGACAGCATAGCAATCAGCCCCAGCATTTT.

The chain employs TRBV6-5 and TRBJ1-1; D might be TRBD1 (5 bases). This CDR3 spans 12 amino acids. Germline CDR1 reads MNHEY; CDR2 reads SVGAGI. V shed 7 bases and J shed 7 bases, with 13 bases lying between them. Here the CDR3 reads CASIQTGGEAFF. The CDR3 bases are TGTGCCAGCATTCAAACGGGGGGTGAAGCTTTCTTT.

As to this clonotype: At one end the junction does not follow the germline gene, possibly because of a read error. The chain employs TRBV9 and TRBJ2-7, with D possibly matching TRBD2 (5 bases). Germline values: CDR1 SGDLS, CDR2 YYNGEE. CDR3 size: 15 residues. The CDR3 sequence: CASGVEVAPDYEQYF. The CDR3 DNA follows: TGTGCCAGCGGCGTAGAGGTAGCGCCGGACTACGAGCAGTACTTC.

The chain couples TRBV5-1 to TRBJ2-7, with unresolved D. CDR1 and CDR2 from the germline V gene are SGHRS and YFSETQ. This CDR3 is built from 14 residues. V was shortened by 6 bases and J by 2 bases, with 15 bases between the two germline ends. The CDR3 DNA is TGCGCCAGCACCGCCAGAGGCAGACCCTACGAGCAGTACTTC. Residues: CASTARGRPYEQYF.